These T cell receptor beta chains were read from a single sample in a study of long-term antiretroviral therapy in people with HIV. This table comes from immunoSEQ multiplex PCR, and its TCRdb copy is limited to in-frame clones, with some not included. The sample lists approximately 27,000 clones; 80% to 95% were seen once. Specimen: unsorted PBMCs, collected 3.1 years after starting antiretroviral therapy. These receptors were obtained from a man between 18 and 35 years old with HIV. CDR3s include the opening cysteine and the closing phenylalanine or tryptophan. The order of the fields is V gene, J gene, clone size, D gene, CDR3 DNA, CDR3 protein. The D gene is left open where the match is weak. Size values are once, few and many counts, or a class for expanded clones, and some rows have none.

TRBV11-2,TRBJ2-7,.,TRBD2,TGTGCCAGCAGCTTGGCCGGGACTAGCACCTACGAGCAGTACTTC,CASSLAGTSTYEQYF
TRBV4-1,TRBJ2-7,.,TRBD1,TGCGCCAGCAGCGCGGGGGAGGGGACAGGGTGGTACGAGCAATACTTC,CASSAGEGTGWYEQYF
TRBV12-5,TRBJ2-1,.,TRBD1,TGTGCTAGTGGTTCCCTCGGGACAGGGTTGTTCAATGAGCAGTTCTTC,CASGSLGTGLFNEQFF
TRBV10-3,TRBJ2-6,once,.,TGTGCCATCAGTGAGTCGGGTAGTACCAACGTCCTGACTTTC,CAISESGSTNVLTF
TRBV18,TRBJ1-1,.,.,TGTGCCAGCTCACGGACTGATAACACTGAAGCTTTCTTT,CASSRTDNTEAFF
TRBV11-2,TRBJ2-7,few,TRBD2,TGTGCCAGCAGCCCTGGACTAGCGGGAGTCCACGAGCAGTACTTC,CASSPGLAGVHEQYF
TRBV4-1,TRBJ1-3,.,.,TGCGCCAGCAGCCTCATCAACGGGTTTGGAAACACCATATATTTT,CASSLINGFGNTIYF
TRBV10-3,TRBJ2-7,.,TRBD2,TGTGCCATCAGTGGAGGTGGACTAGCGGGAGGGCCCCGCTCCTACGAGCAGTACTTC,CAISGGGLAGGPRSYEQYF
TRBV10-3,TRBJ2-5,.,TRBD2,TGTGCCATCAAGCCGGGGGGGCAGGAGACCCAGTACTTC,CAIKPGGQETQYF
TRBV9,TRBJ2-5,.,TRBD2,TGTGCCAGCAGTAGGAGCGGGAGGAGAATAGAGACCCAGTACTTC,CASSRSGRRIETQYF
TRBV5-6,TRBJ1-2,few,.,TGTGCCAGCAGATCTTTGGGCCAGGACGTGCTCGGCTACACCTTC,CASRSLGQDVLGYTF
TRBV7-6,TRBJ1-2,few,.,TGTGCCAGCAGCTTAGGCCATAACTATGGCTACACCTTC,CASSLGHNYGYTF
TRBV7-2,TRBJ1-1,.,TRBD1,TGTGCCAGCAGCTGGGACAGGGACACTGAAGCTTTCTTT,CASSWDRDTEAFF
TRBV6-5,TRBJ2-5,.,.,TGTGCCAGCAGTTCCCTCGCTTTGGCCGCGGAGACCCAGTACTTC,CASSSLALAAETQYF
TRBV7-3,TRBJ2-1,.,.,TGTGCCAGCAGCTTAATGCTTTACAATGAGCAGTTCTTC,CASSLMLYNEQFF
TRBV18,TRBJ2-2,.,TRBD1,TGTGCCAGCCCAACTCGGGAGACTACGGGACAGGGATACACCGGGGAGCTGTTTTTT,CASPTRETTGQGYTGELFF